The clone carrying this T cell receptor (beta chain) was seen a few times. Produced via immunoSEQ multiplex PCR; TCRdb's table is partial and in-frame only. The data contain 70,000 or so clones, around 90% of them singletons. The data are from a study of T cell changes during pregnancy in multiple sclerosis. The J segment lost 3 bases and the V segment lost 6 bases, leaving 5 bases of the junction unmatched. Germline-derived CDR1 and CDR2 are MDHEN and SYDVKM. This CDR3 region has 16 residues. The source material was CD4+ T cells from peripheral blood mononuclear cells, sampled after pregnancy. The genes are TRBV28 and TRBJ2-7; 16 bases agree with TRBD2. The clonotype comes from a female donor with multiple sclerosis, enrolled in a pregnancy study. The CDR3 reads CASSGTSGRGGYEQYF. The CDR3 nucleotides are TGTGCCAGCAGCGGGACTAGCGGGAGGGGCGGCTACGAGCAGTACTTC.